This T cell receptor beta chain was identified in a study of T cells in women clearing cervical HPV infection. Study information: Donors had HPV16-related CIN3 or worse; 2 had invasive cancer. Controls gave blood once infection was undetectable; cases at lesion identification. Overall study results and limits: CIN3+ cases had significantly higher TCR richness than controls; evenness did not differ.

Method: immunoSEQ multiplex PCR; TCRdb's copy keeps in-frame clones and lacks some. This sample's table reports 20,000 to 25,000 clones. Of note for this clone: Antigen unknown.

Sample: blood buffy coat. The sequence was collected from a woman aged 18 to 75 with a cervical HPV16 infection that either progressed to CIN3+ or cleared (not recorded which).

The CDR3 protein is CASSSAGRDFLNTGELFF. CDR3 DNA (partial): TGTGCCAGCAGCTCAGCAGGGCGGGACTTTCTGAACACCGGGGAG. The V call is TRBV7-7, the J call TRBJ2-2; the D gene is possibly TRBD2 (6 bases). The read comes to an end 3 residues before the CDR3 does, leaving the germline J gene to fill in the end. V was clipped by 4 bases and J by 1 base, with 19 bases between them. The CDR3 spans 18 residues. Germline CDR1 and CDR2: SSHAT and FNYEAQ (reference sequence).